These 20 T cell receptor beta chains were sequenced from one sample in a study of cytomegalovirus exposure and HLA in healthy donors. Researchers ran the PCR with 60 Vbeta and 13 Jbeta primers. Only in-frame clones appear in the TCRdb table, and some are missing; sequencing was by immunoSEQ multiplex PCR. The sample contains under 150,000 clones, around 86% of which appear only once. Sequencing was performed on PBMCs. The source is a man between 18 and 29 years old in good health and CMV-seronegative.

The chain combines TRBV7-9 with TRBJ1-1, with no clear D. There are 13 residues in the CDR3. The V end was cut by 0 bases, the J end by 2 bases, with 4 bases between. CDR1 and CDR2 from the germline V gene are SEHNR and FQNEAQ (reference sequence). CDR3 region: CASSLAGNTEAFF. CDR3 DNA: TGTGCCAGCAGCTTAGCCGGTAACACTGAAGCTTTCTTT.

In this sample, this clone turned up a few times. V gene TRBV4-1 combines with J gene TRBJ2-7; 13 bases are a match to TRBD2. Germline lookup yields CDR1 MGHRA and CDR2 YSYEKL. The CDR3 runs to 16 residues. The ends lost 3 bases at V and 3 bases at J; junction bases unmatched: 5. Here the CDR3 reads CASSHRTSGGLYEQYF. The CDR3 region has the DNA TGCGCCAGCAGCCACCGGACTAGCGGGGGACTCTACGAGCAGTACTTC.

The V gene is TRBV18, the J gene TRBJ1-1, with 7 bases lining up with TRBD1. Germline V gene sequence: CDR1 KGHSH, CDR2 LQKENI. CDR3 length: 12 amino acids. The J segment lost 11 bases and the V segment lost 3 bases, leaving 6 bases of the junction unmatched. The CDR3: CASSPRTGEAFF. The CDR3 DNA reads as TGTGCCAGCTCACCTCGTACAGGGGAGGCTTTCTTT.

This clone has just a few counts. This rearrangement joins TRBV6-5 to TRBJ2-3, with D hard to call. V was cut by 4 bases and J by 2 bases, with 16 bases left in between. Germline assignment: CDR1 MNHEY and CDR2 SVGAGI. The CDR3 loop spans 16 amino acids. The CDR3 spells CASSSRGRPSTDTQYF. CDR3 sequence (DNA): TGTGCCAGCAGTTCGCGCGGCCGTCCCTCCACAGATACGCAGTATTTT.

The chain is built from TRBV28 and TRBJ2-2; TRBD2 is a possible D gene (6 bases). CDR1 and CDR2 (germline): MDHEN, SYDVKM. This CDR3 spans 15 amino acids. V was trimmed by 10 bases and J by 1 base, leaving 16 bases between them. Written as DNA, the CDR3 is TGTGCCACCCTCAGGAGGGCCGGGAACACCGGGGAGCTGTTTTTT. Translation gives CATLRRAGNTGELFF.

V is TRBV7-9 and J is TRBJ1-2; no definite D call. Trimming stripped 5 bases from V and 4 bases from J, with 11 bases between. This CDR3 is built from 13 residues. Germline V gives CDR1 SEHNR, CDR2 FQNEAQ (reference sequence). CDR3 nucleotides: TGTGCCAGCAGCCGAGTTGCGTTCTATGGCTACACCTTC. Amino acids: CASSRVAFYGYTF.

The chain uses TRBV7-2 and TRBJ1-1, with D maybe TRBD1 (5 bases). V was cut by 7 bases and J by 1 base, with 16 bases left in between. The CDR3 sequence is 15 residues long. Germline V gene lookup returns CDR1 SGHTA and CDR2 FQGNSA. The DNA of the CDR3 is TGTGCCAGCACCCAACGGGGGGGGAGGAACACTGAAGCTTTCTTT. Amino acid sequence: CASTQRGGRNTEAFF.

This chain connects TRBV28 to TRBJ2-7; weak D call: TRBD1 (6 bases). The CDR3 runs to 16 residues. Germline V lookup: CDR1 MDHEN, CDR2 SYDVKM. V lost 4 bases to trimming and J lost 4 bases, with 20 bases between them. The CDR3 DNA follows: TGTGCCAGCAGTTCAGGGGCCGGGGCGGGTTGGTACGAGCAGTACTTC. This codes for CASSSGAGAGWYEQYF.

The sample holds a few counts of this clone. This chain links TRBV5-6 with TRBJ1-1, with a weak D call TRBD1 (5 bases). Trimming shortened V by 0 bases and J by 7 bases, and 16 bases separated the two germline ends. Germline assignment: CDR1 SGHDT and CDR2 YYEEEE. This CDR3 has 15 residues. For the CDR3, the DNA is TGTGCCAGCAGCTTGGTAGGGGAACTCCGCGGTGAAGCTTTCTTT. It yields the protein CASSLVGELRGEAFF.

V usage is TRBV29-1 and J usage is TRBJ1-2, with D perhaps matching TRBD1 (6 bases). From germline, CDR1 is SQVTM and CDR2 ANQGSEA. The CDR3 covers 12 residues. V was pared by 6 bases and J by 4 bases, with 12 bases between. Here the CDR3 DNA reads TGCAGCGTCACTTCGGACAGCTATGGCTACACCTTC. The encoded protein is CSVTSDSYGYTF. Filled out from reference TRBV29-1 and TRBJ1-2, the complete variable domain reads SAVISQKPSRDICQRGTSLTIQCQVDSQVTMMFWYRQQPGQSLTLIATANQGSEATYESGFVIDKFPISRPNLTFSTLTVSNMSPEDSSIYLCSVTSDSYGYTFGSGTRLTVV.

The chain carries TRBV28 and TRBJ1-4; 9 bases map to TRBD1. There are 17 residues in the CDR3. With V trimmed by 2 bases and J by 6 bases, 10 bases remained unmatched. Germline V gives CDR1 MDHEN, CDR2 SYDVKM. This chain's CDR3 is CASSLAGQGHLDEKLFF. The DNA of the CDR3 is TGTGCCAGCAGTTTAGCGGGACAGGGACATCTTGATGAAAAACTGTTTTTT.

This clone is a singleton in its sample. J is TRBJ2-3 and V is TRBV9; TRBD2 aligns across 11 bases. Germline V gene sequence: CDR1 SGDLS, CDR2 YYNGEE. This CDR3 is 17 amino acids long. V was pared by 0 bases and J by 0 bases, with 3 bases of the junction left unmatched. The CDR3 here is CASSVASGGTSTDTQYF. In DNA, the CDR3 is TGTGCCAGCAGCGTAGCTAGCGGGGGGACTAGCACAGATACGCAGTATTTT.

This chain uses TRBV2 with TRBJ1-4; possible D gene TRBD1, 6 bases. Germline CDR1 SNHLY, CDR2 FYNNEI. Trimming removed 4 bases at V and 8 bases at J, with 11 bases between. The CDR3 contains 13 residues. DNA of the CDR3: TGTGCCAGCAGTGTGGCAGGGGAGGAAAAACTGTTTTTT. Translating it yields CASSVAGEEKLFF.

This chain links TRBV4-1 with TRBJ1-4; TRBD1 might be the D (5 bases). Trimming took 4 bases from V and 7 from J, leaving 19 bases between them. The CDR3 length is 16 residues. Germline V gene data show CDR1 as MGHRA and CDR2 as YSYEKL. CDR3 DNA sequence: TGCGCCAGCAGCCTCGCGGGGGGATCAGTAGTTGAAAAACTGTTTTTT. The encoded protein is CASSLAGGSVVEKLFF.

This rearrangement joins TRBV19 to TRBJ1-6; TRBD1 matches at 12 bases. Germline V gene lookup returns CDR1 LNHDA and CDR2 SQIVND (reference sequence). This CDR3 region has 19 residues. Trimming took 5 bases from V and 0 from J; bases not matched to a gene: 8. The CDR3 DNA reads TGTGCCAGTAGTGGACTCGGGACAGGGGGCAGCTCCTATAATTCACCCCTCCACTTT. It is translated as CASSGLGTGGSSYNSPLHF.

The gene calls are TRBV9 and TRBJ1-1; D possibly corresponds to TRBD1 (5 bases). Trimming cost V 5 bases and J 1 base, with 9 bases left between them. The CDR3 loop spans 13 amino acids. From germline, CDR1 is SGDLS and CDR2 YYNGEE. The CDR3: CASRGGGNTEAFF. CDR3 DNA: TGTGCCAGCAGGGGCGGGGGGAACACTGAAGCTTTCTTT. The variable domain in full, completed from reference TRBV9 and TRBJ1-1, reads DSGVTQTPKHLITATGQRVTLRCSPRSGDLSVYWYQQSLDQGLQFLIQYYNGEERAKGNILERFSAQQFPDLHSELNLSSLELGDSALYFCASRGGGNTEAFFGQGTRLTVV.

The sample holds a few counts of this clone. J is TRBJ1-1 and V is TRBV11-3; tentative D call: TRBD1 (5 bases). V gave up 2 bases and J gave up 4 bases, with 11 bases separating them. Germline-derived CDR1 and CDR2 are SGHNT and YENEEA. The CDR3 runs to 14 residues. The CDR3 spells CASSLKGVSTEAFF. CDR3 coding DNA: TGTGCCAGCAGCTTAAAAGGGGTCTCCACTGAAGCTTTCTTT.

This clone was detected a few times. This chain uses TRBV7-9 with TRBJ2-7, with 7 bases fitting TRBD1. The J segment lost 4 bases and the V segment lost 4 bases, leaving 7 bases of the junction unmatched. The CDR3 totals 14 residues. Germline V CDR1 and CDR2: SEHNR, FQNEAQ (reference sequence). CDR3 amino acids: CASSWDSRRYEQYF. CDR3 nucleotides: TGTGCCAGCAGCTGGGACAGCCGAAGGTACGAGCAGTACTTC.

The chain is built from TRBV19 and TRBJ1-4, with 7 positions matching TRBD1. V lost 6 bases, J lost 4 bases, and 5 bases stayed unmatched. The length of the CDR3 is 14 residues. In germline, CDR1 is LNHDA, CDR2 SQIVND (reference sequence). The CDR3 DNA reads as TGTGCCAGTAGGTCGGGACAGCTTAATGAAAAACTGTTTTTT. Protein: CASRSGQLNEKLFF.

V gene TRBV25-1 combines with J gene TRBJ2-3, with D possibly TRBD1 on 6 matching bases. The CDR3 contains 16 residues. The V and J ends lost 1 base and 2 bases respectively, with 13 bases between them. Germline CDR1 is MGHDK and CDR2 is SYGVNS. CDR3 DNA: TGTGCCAGCAGTGAATTCAGGGGCCGGGACACAGATACGCAGTATTTT. Amino acid sequence: CASSEFRGRDTDTQYF. The entire variable domain, with the rest obtained from reference TRBV25-1 and TRBJ2-3, is as follows: EADIYQTPRYLVIGTGKKITLECSQTMGHDKMYWYQQDPGMELHLIHYSYGVNSTEKGDLSSESTVSRIRTEHFPLTLESARPSHTSQYLCASSEFRGRDTDTQYFGPGTRLTVL.